The present entry profiles one T cell receptor (beta chain) with its context. Its antigen is undetermined. TCRdb reanalysed the reads using MiXCR and keeps one entry per CDR3 protein. Among tens of thousands of distinct CDR3 sequences listed, more than 20% were seen once. The data stem from a study of T cell repertoires in cytomegalovirus infection. On the study more broadly: Well-studied HLA-B-restricted CMV epitopes were used in the study alongside recently identified HLA-C-restricted ones. Signatures in public TCR beta sequences pointed to both CMV infection and matching HLA type.

Germline V gives CDR1 SEHNR, CDR2 FQNEAQ (reference sequence). The ends lost 1 base at V and 6 bases at J; junction bases unmatched: 9. The CDR3 loop spans 17 amino acids. This chain connects TRBV7-9 to TRBJ1-5; 10 bases agree with TRBD1. This TCR derives from a human donor in good health (CMV status not recorded). Some clones in this sample may be carry-over from other donors' samples. The source was CD8+ T cells from cultured PBMCs, collected from culture after CMV antigen stimulation. CDR3 sequence reads: CASSLEFRGDRGQPQHF. DNA for the CDR3: TGTGCCAGCAGCTTAGAATTCAGAGGGGACAGGGGTCAGCCCCAGCATTTT.